A single sample is the source of the 3 T cell receptor beta chains below, sequenced in a study of T cells in Graves' hyperthyroidism and ophthalmopathy. Amplification of TCR beta CDR3 regions used RNA as the template. When the TCR CDR3 underwent first-round RT-PCR, the HTBI primer set was used. TCRdb re-derived calls from the multiplex PCR reads in MiXCR, one entry per CDR3 protein. The sample records more than 300,000 distinct CDR3 sequences, approximately 17% being singletons. The sample was blood. Receptor source: a young man with Graves' ophthalmopathy.

The J gene is TRBJ2-3, the V gene TRBV5-1, with 7 bases aligning to TRBD2. Losses at the gene ends were 7 bases for V and 8 bases for J; bases not matched to a gene: 16. Germline CDR1 is SGHRS and CDR2 is YFSETQ. The CDR3 spans 15 residues. The chain's CDR3 is CASHPVGLVAGTQYF. Written as DNA, the CDR3 is TGCGCCAGCCACCCCGTCGGACTAGTTGCCGGTACGCAGTATTTT.

In this sample, this clonotype turned up a few times. The CDR3 sequence is CASRTSGGPEGAQYF. Written as DNA, the CDR3 is TGTGCCAGCAGAACTAGCGGGGGGCCCGAAGGGGCGCAGTATTTT. J is TRBJ2-3 and V is TRBV6-1; 12 positions agree with TRBD2. The CDR3 runs to 15 residues. Germline loops: CDR1 MNHNS, CDR2 SASEGT. J lost 10 bases, V lost 6 bases, and 11 bases had no gene match.

This clonotype was seen at least ten times. The V and J genes are TRBV5-1 and TRBJ2-5; D is perhaps TRBD1 (6 bases). Per germline, CDR1 SGHRS and CDR2 YFSETQ. Trimming removed 4 bases from V and 5 bases from J, with 15 bases in between. The CDR3 runs 14 residues. CDR3 sequence (DNA): TGCGCCAGCAGCGAAGGACAGATATGGGAGACCCAGTACTTC. This codes for CASSEGQIWETQYF.